One and the same sample provided the 22 T cell receptor beta chains below, sequenced in a study of T cells after yellow fever vaccination. TCRdb redid the calling of the 5' RACE reads with MiXCR, one entry per CDR3 protein. The table has under 400,000 distinct CDR3 sequences, roughly an eighth seen once. The specimen was CD4+ T cells sorted from PBMCs, collected 15 days after the yellow fever booster vaccination. Receptors were obtained from a man younger than 35 who received the YFV17D yellow fever vaccine.

This clonotype has only a few counts. CDR3 in amino acids: CASSQAPRGMETDTQYF. In DNA form, the CDR3 reads TGTGCCAGCAGCCAAGCCCCCAGGGGGATGGAGACAGATACGCAGTATTTT. V is TRBV4-2 and J is TRBJ2-3, with TRBD1 matching 7 bases. CDR1 is LGHNA, CDR2 YNFKEQ, per germline. The CDR3 contains 17 residues. Germline trimming cut 1 base from V and 3 bases from J; bases unmatched to any gene: 10.

The chain's CDR3 is CASSQGSGADSGYTF. The CDR3 bases are TGTGCCAGCAGCCAAGGATCCGGGGCAGATAGTGGCTACACCTTC. The gene calls are TRBV4-2 and TRBJ1-2, with D perhaps matching TRBD1 (5 bases). Germline lookup yields CDR1 LGHNA and CDR2 YNFKEQ. This CDR3 region has 15 residues. V was cut by 1 base and J by 7 bases, with 16 bases left in between.

Only a few counts were recorded for this clonotype. CDR3 residues: CASSAAPTGTEAFF. The DNA of the CDR3 is TGTGCCAGCAGCGCAGCCCCGACAGGGACTGAAGCTTTCTTT. The rearrangement uses TRBV9 and TRBJ1-1, with 7 nucleotides matching TRBD1. CDR3 size: 14 residues. Germline V CDR1 and CDR2: SGDLS, YYNGEE. V shed 3 bases, J shed 5 bases, and the junction held 7 bases outside the gene matches. Combining the CDR3 with reference TRBV9 and TRBJ1-1 gives the whole variable domain DSGVTQTPKHLITATGQRVTLRCSPRSGDLSVYWYQQSLDQGLQFLIQYYNGEERAKGNILERFSAQQFPDLHSELNLSSLELGDSALYFCASSAAPTGTEAFFGQGTRLTVV.

There are many counts of this clonotype. This chain joins TRBV6-2 or TRBV6-3 and TRBJ1-1, with D perhaps matching TRBD1 (6 bases). The length of the CDR3 is 16 residues. Germline V lookup: CDR1 MNHEY, CDR2 SVGEGT. Trimming took 10 bases from V and 0 from J, leaving 21 bases between them. The CDR3: CAIKSGAGVMNTEAFF. The CDR3 region has the DNA TGTGCCATCAAATCAGGGGCGGGTGTCATGAACACTGAAGCTTTCTTT.

This sequence joins TRBV6-5 and TRBJ2-7, with D unresolved. Germline V gives CDR1 MNHEY, CDR2 SVGAGI. V lost 5 bases and J lost 0, with 14 bases in between. The length of the CDR3 is 15 residues. This CDR3 is CASSQSYRASYEQYF. The CDR3 bases are TGTGCCAGCAGTCAATCCTACAGAGCCTCCTACGAGCAGTACTTC.

The J gene is TRBJ1-1, the V gene TRBV6-5, with 7 bases matching TRBD1. The CDR3 has 13 amino acids. Trimming at V came to 6 bases and at J to 2 bases, leaving 3 bases not matched to a gene. Germline lookup yields CDR1 MNHEY and CDR2 SVGAGI. In nucleotides, the CDR3 is TGTGCCAGCAGCACAGGGGCCAACACTGAAGCTTTCTTT. Translated: CASSTGANTEAFF.

The gene calls are TRBV5-4 and TRBJ1-2; maybe TRBD1 (6 bases). Looked up from germline, CDR1 is SGHNT and CDR2 is YYREEE (reference sequence). V was pared by 4 bases and J by 8 bases, with 18 bases between. There are 14 residues in the CDR3. The DNA for the CDR3 is TGTGCCAGCAGCCATGTTCAGGGGCCCGAAGGCTACACCTTC. The encoded protein is CASSHVQGPEGYTF.

The J gene is TRBJ2-3, the V gene TRBV7-3; 7 bases agree with TRBD1. Looked up from germline, CDR1 is SGHTA and CDR2 is FQGTGA. The CDR3 has 13 residues. The V gene end was trimmed by 5 bases and the J gene end by 5 bases; junction bases not matched to a gene: 4. Here the CDR3 DNA reads TGTGCCAGCAGCCCCGGGGACAGAGATACGCAGTATTTT. Its translation is CASSPGDRDTQYF.

The gene calls are TRBV4-1 and TRBJ1-1; possible D gene TRBD1, 5 bases. This CDR3 contains 17 residues. Per germline, CDR1 MGHRA and CDR2 YSYEKL. The V gene lost 3 bases and the J gene lost 0 bases, with 17 bases spanning the gap. In DNA form, the CDR3 reads TGCGCCAGCAGCCAGGACATCACGATAAGCCTGAACACTGAAGCTTTCTTT. This codes for CASSQDITISLNTEAFF.

This clonotype was detected only a few times. V and J are TRBV5-1 and TRBJ2-7; TRBD1 is a possible D gene (5 bases). Germline CDR1 reads SGHRS; CDR2 reads YFSETQ. The V end lost 0 bases, the J end lost 3 bases, and 10 bases lay between the germline ends. This CDR3 is 14 amino acids long. For the CDR3, the DNA is TGCGCCAGCAGCTTGGAGTCAGGGAACTACGAGCAGTACTTC. This gives the protein CASSLESGNYEQYF.

The J gene is TRBJ1-6, the V gene TRBV7-9, with unresolved D. CDR3 length: 15 residues. Trimming stripped 4 bases from V and 8 bases from J, with 15 bases between. Germline V CDR1 and CDR2: SEHNR, FQNEAQ (reference sequence). The CDR3: CASSSRLTGDSPLHF. The CDR3 DNA reads TGTGCCAGCAGCTCCCGGTTAACCGGGGATTCACCCCTCCACTTT.

This clonotype was seen more than once but under ten times. The chain has TRBV10-3 and TRBJ2-5; 7 bases map to TRBD1. The V gene's germline CDR1 is ENHRY and CDR2 SYGVKD. There are 15 residues in the CDR3. The junction had 13 bases not matched to a gene; V was cut back by 10 bases and J by 2 bases. DNA for the CDR3: TGTGCCACCGCGCGACCGGGACAGTCACAAGAGACCCAGTACTTC. This gives the protein CATARPGQSQETQYF.

This clonotype was seen a handful of times. This chain uses TRBV19 with TRBJ2-5, with 8 bases matching TRBD1. CDR1 and CDR2 (germline): LNHDA, SQIVND (reference sequence). This CDR3 has 13 amino acids. J gave up 5 bases and V 5 bases, and 4 bases lay outside the gene matches. The CDR3 sequence is CASSGRGLETQYF. The CDR3 nucleotides read TGTGCCAGTAGTGGCAGGGGGCTGGAGACCCAGTACTTC.

This clonotype has just a few counts. V gene TRBV20-1 combines with J gene TRBJ2-5; possible D gene TRBD2, 6 bases. V lost 5 bases and J lost 5, with 12 bases in between. Germline CDR1 and CDR2: DFQATT and SNEGSKA (reference sequence). This CDR3 is built from 12 residues. The CDR3 DNA reads as TGCAGTGCTCTAGGACTACCGGAGACCCAGTACTTC. Protein: CSALGLPETQYF.

This clonotype was counted a few times. The rearrangement uses TRBV6-5 and TRBJ2-2, with 9 bases lining up with TRBD2. The CDR3 runs 17 residues. CDR1 and CDR2 from the germline V gene are MNHEY and SVGAGI. Trimming at V came to 3 bases and at J to 6 bases, leaving 11 bases not matched to a gene. The CDR3 spells CASSYIAGVRRPGELFF. In nucleotides, the CDR3 is TGTGCCAGCAGTTATATAGCGGGGGTCAGAAGGCCCGGGGAGCTGTTTTTT.

This clonotype was observed a few times. The chain joins TRBV2 to TRBJ2-7; D unclear. V shed 1 base and J shed 0 bases, with 10 bases lying between them. Per germline, CDR1 SNHLY and CDR2 FYNNEI. This CDR3 comprises 15 residues. The CDR3 loop is CASSEVRVSSYEQYF. The CDR3 DNA sequence: TGTGCCAGCAGTGAAGTTCGGGTCAGCTCCTACGAGCAGTACTTC. The variable domain in full, completed from reference TRBV2 and TRBJ2-7, reads EPEVTQTPSHQVTQMGQEVILRCVPISNHLYFYWYRQILGQKVEFLVSFYNNEISEKSEIFDDQFSVERPDGSNFTLKIRSTKLEDSAMYFCASSEVRVSSYEQYFGPGTRLTVT.

The chain has TRBV28 and TRBJ1-3; 9 positions match TRBD1. With 5 bases clipped from V and 8 bases from J, the junction kept 7 bases outside the gene matches. CDR3 length: 14 residues. Germline lookup yields CDR1 MDHEN and CDR2 SYDVKM. CDR3 residues: CASSPGGQGHTIYF. CDR3 DNA: TGTGCCAGCAGTCCGGGGGGACAGGGACACACCATATATTTT.

This clonotype has only a few counts. The chain joins TRBV30 to TRBJ1-2, with D perhaps TRBD1 (5 bases). The CDR3 runs to 11 residues. Germline V gene data show CDR1 as GTSNPN and CDR2 as SVGIG (reference sequence). Trimming stripped 2 bases from V and 9 bases from J, with 10 bases between. Written as DNA, the CDR3 is TGTGCCTGGAGTTGGGGGGGAAGCTACACCTTC. It specifies CAWSWGGSYTF.

This clonotype was seen many times. The chain carries TRBV4-3 and TRBJ2-5; 11 bases match TRBD2. With 6 bases clipped from V and 5 bases from J, the junction kept 5 bases outside the gene matches. CDR3 length equals 14 residues. Germline V CDR1 and CDR2: LGHNA, YSLEER. The CDR3 is CASSSIAGGETQYF. As DNA, the CDR3 is TGCGCCAGCAGTTCCATAGCGGGGGGGGAGACCCAGTACTTC.

This clonotype was counted a single time. V usage is TRBV5-5 and J usage is TRBJ1-5; D is unclear. Germline V lookup: CDR1 SGHKS, CDR2 YYEKEE (reference sequence). The CDR3 is 15 residues long. V was shortened by 0 bases and J by 9 bases, with 16 bases between the two germline ends. This CDR3 is CASSLVAGWGSPQHF. CDR3 DNA: TGTGCCAGCAGCTTGGTTGCCGGGTGGGGATCGCCCCAGCATTTT.

This clonotype was observed a few times. The V call is TRBV5-1, the J call TRBJ1-3; the D is unclear. Looked up from germline, CDR1 is SGHRS and CDR2 is YFSETQ. Trimming pared 5 bases from V and 4 bases from J, leaving 13 bases between. The CDR3 has 14 residues. The CDR3 is CASRDRIYGNTIYF. The DNA of the CDR3 is TGCGCCAGCAGGGATAGGATATACGGAAACACCATATATTTT. Using reference TRBV5-1 and TRBJ1-3 for the parts outside the CDR3, the full variable domain is KAGVTQTPRYLIKTRGQQVTLSCSPISGHRSVSWYQQTPGQGLQFLFEYFSETQRNKGNFPGRFSGRQFSNSRSEMNVSTLELGDSALYLCASRDRIYGNTIYFGEGSWLTVV.

The chain is built from TRBV6-1 and TRBJ1-6; D unclear. The V and J ends lost 1 base and 3 bases respectively, with 13 bases between them. The CDR3 runs to 17 residues. CDR1 MNHNS and CDR2 SASEGT come from the germline V gene. The CDR3 nucleotides read TGTGCCAGCAGTGAAGTGTCAGGACGATACTATAATTCACCCCTCCACTTT. Its protein product is CASSEVSGRYYNSPLHF.